The present T cell receptor beta chain was sequenced within a study of blood T cells in healthy people across ages. Study-level results: Per million T cells, the diversity of TCR beta decreased roughly linearly as age advanced. No conclusive comparison of naive versus antigen-experienced cells was possible with unsorted PBMCs.

A sample-barcoded 5' primer and a J-beta primer mix were used in a second PCR of roughly 6 to 11 cycles. Each CDR3 protein gets one entry after TCRdb re-called the 5' RACE reads with MiXCR. The sample has 800,000 to 950,000 distinct CDR3 sequences; 25% to 30% are singletons. The V gene's germline CDR1 is SGHTA and CDR2 FQGTGA. V was pared by 1 base and J by 7 bases, with 10 bases of the junction left unmatched. The CDR3 sequence is 18 residues long. This clonotype was found many times. Its specificity is not known. The same sample was also studied in work on T cells of mothers and their children. That publication notes: Samples were provided by three healthy Caucasian mothers and their six children.

The chain combines TRBV7-3 with TRBJ2-1; TRBD2 matches at 13 bases. This receptor was taken from a woman aged 40-49 years in good health. The source material was blood. The CDR3 here is CASSLNSLLAGGPNEQFF. CDR3 coding DNA: TGTGCCAGCAGCTTAAACTCCTTACTAGCGGGGGGGCCTAATGAGCAGTTCTTC.